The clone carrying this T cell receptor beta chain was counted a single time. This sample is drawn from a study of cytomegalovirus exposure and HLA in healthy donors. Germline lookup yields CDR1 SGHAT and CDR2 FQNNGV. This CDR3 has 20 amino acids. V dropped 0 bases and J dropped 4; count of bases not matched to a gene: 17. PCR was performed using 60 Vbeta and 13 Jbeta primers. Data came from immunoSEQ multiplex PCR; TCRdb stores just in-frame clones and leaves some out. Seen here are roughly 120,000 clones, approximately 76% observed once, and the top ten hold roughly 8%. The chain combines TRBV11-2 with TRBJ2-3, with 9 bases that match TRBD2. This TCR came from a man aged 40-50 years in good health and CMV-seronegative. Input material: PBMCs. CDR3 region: CASSLDQIAGATLLADTQYF. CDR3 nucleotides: TGTGCCAGCAGCTTAGACCAGATAGCGGGGGCTACCCTTTTAGCAGATACGCAGTATTTT.